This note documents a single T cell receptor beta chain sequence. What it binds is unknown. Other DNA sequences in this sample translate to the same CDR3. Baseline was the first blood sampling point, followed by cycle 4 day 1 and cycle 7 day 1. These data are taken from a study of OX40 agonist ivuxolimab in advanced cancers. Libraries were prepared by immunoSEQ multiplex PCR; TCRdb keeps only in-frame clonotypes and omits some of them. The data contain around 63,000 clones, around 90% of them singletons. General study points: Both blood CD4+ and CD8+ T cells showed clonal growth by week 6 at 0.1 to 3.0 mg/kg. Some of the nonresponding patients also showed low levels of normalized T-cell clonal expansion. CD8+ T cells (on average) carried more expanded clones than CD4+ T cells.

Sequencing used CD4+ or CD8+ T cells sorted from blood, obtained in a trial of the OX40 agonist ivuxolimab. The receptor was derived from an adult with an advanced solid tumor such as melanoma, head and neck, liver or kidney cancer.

The CDR3 sequence: CASSGTPVSGANVLTF. The CDR3 DNA sequence: TGTGCCAGCTCCGGGACGCCTGTCTCTGGGGCCAACGTCCTGACTTTC. The V and J genes are TRBV2 and TRBJ2-6, with D perhaps being TRBD1 or TRBD2 (5 bases each). This CDR3 spans 16 amino acids. V lost 8 bases, J lost 0 bases, and 14 bases lay in between. Germline V lookup: CDR1 SNHLY, CDR2 FYNNEI.